The T cell receptor beta chain under discussion was sequenced for a study of blood T cell repertoires in COVID-19. Study-wide context: The analysed material was cDNA or gDNA that came from T cells, B-cell-depleted T cells, or PBMCs.

In the study's own analysis: The assay estimated nucleated cells by amplifying reference gene primers. Only in-frame clones appear in the TCRdb table, and some are missing; sequencing was by immunoSEQ multiplex PCR. V and J calls and clone size follow that table, whereas D and trimming were derived from the DNA. The repertoire has about 59,000 clones, about 70% of them found once; the top ten carry around 13%. Trimming shortened V by 8 bases and J by 0 bases, and 8 bases separated the two germline ends. The CDR3 is made up of 13 amino acids. Germline assignment: CDR1 MNHEY and CDR2 SVGAGI. This clone was detected only a few times.

V gene TRBV6-5 combines with J gene TRBJ2-1; the D is unclear. This TCR derives from a woman in her 70s with acute or convalescent COVID-19. Specimen: peripheral blood. The CDR3 protein is CASAVSSYNEQFF. The DNA for the CDR3 is TGTGCCAGCGCGGTGAGCTCCTACAATGAGCAGTTCTTC.